This TCR beta chain was observed in a study of blood T cell repertoires in COVID-19 (dated by TCRdb to the early 2020s). Turning to the overall study: Samples covering the acute and convalescent phases of COVID-19 were provided by collaborators in the United States, Italy and Spain. The prospective study material was composed of cDNA or gDNA derived from T cells, B-cell-depleted T cells, or PBMCs. The dataset comprised deeply sampled blood TCRbeta repertoires from subjects exposed to, actively infected with, or recovered from COVID-19. The repertoires were made available in a free public database intended to serve as a resource for research on the immune response to SARS-CoV-2. Samples came from the ongoing ImmuneRACE study (first 160 participants) plus 1,254 subjects from 6 global collaborators. Nearly every sample came with metadata listing a de-identified subject ID, COVID-19 status, age in years and sex. Where available, HLA class I and class II types were taken from metadata supplied by the sample provider and were not determined by assay-based typing. The study at large found these results: The amount of clinical and demographic metadata varied by source and participant and was provided uncurated.

Looking up the germline V gene (reference sequence) yields CDR1 LNHDA and CDR2 SQIVND. There are 13 amino acids in the CDR3, from cysteine to phenylalanine inclusive. Only CDR3 DNA remains: 39 bases, in frame from the first base. Trimming leaves V shorter by 0 bases and J shorter by 6 bases, with the junction holding 0 bases beyond the gene matches. TCRbeta CDR3 regions were amplified from genomic DNA using the immunoSEQ Assay, a bias-controlled multiplex PCR. Per the original workflow: Within the assay, amplification of reference gene primers was used to estimate how many nucleated cells each sample contained. Sequence reads were collapsed and filtered to measure the absolute abundance of every unique TCRbeta CDR3 rearrangement. Productive Simpson clonality was computed per sample as the square root of Simpson's diversity index over productive rearrangements. The source is immuneACCESS, and TCRdb retained only in-frame sequences with V and J called. Part of the clones is not carried over; for the studies checked, unresolved V genes explain less than half of this, and the remainder is unexplained. Clone size and the V and J calls come from that table; the DNA yielded D and trimming. The sample table shows about 88,000 clones, and roughly 87% are seen once. Around 20% of the sample goes to the ten largest clones.

Comment on this clone: The antigen this receptor binds is unknown. No clone much larger than this one lies a single base away; base qualities are absent.

One collaborating source in Seattle enrolled patients during active infection and followed them longitudinally through the course of disease. The collaborating institutions used their own protocols to collect whole blood in K2EDTA tubes. For TCRbeta analysis, collaborators shipped samples as frozen whole blood, isolated PBMCs, or DNA extracted from either of those sample types. The chain uses TRBV19 and TRBJ2-3; TRBD2 fits 7 bases in the junction. Sequences were obtained from peripheral blood. The source is a woman in her fifties or sixties with COVID-19, enrolled during active disease. DNA sequence: TGTGCCAGTAGTATAGAGGGGGGGGATACGCAGTATTTT. It specifies CASSIEGGDTQYF.